These 21 T cell receptor beta chains share one sample of origin, sequenced in a study of blood T cell repertoires in COVID-19. Generated by immunoSEQ multiplex PCR, the TCRdb table keeps only in-frame clones and is missing some. The table records about 300,000 clones, 88% of them present only once. Material: peripheral blood. The receptors come from a woman aged 25-40 years who had recovered from COVID-19.

This chain connects TRBV5-1 to TRBJ2-1; 12 positions match TRBD1. CDR3 length equals 16 residues. V was pared by 3 bases and J by 5 bases, with 6 bases of the junction left unmatched. CDR1 SGHRS and CDR2 YFSETQ come from the germline V gene. CDR3 in amino acids: CASSSGTGGFDNEQFF. CDR3 coding DNA: TGCGCCAGCAGCTCCGGGACAGGGGGCTTCGACAATGAGCAGTTCTTC.

J is TRBJ1-5 and V is TRBV5-8; a weak D match, TRBD1 (6 bases). This CDR3 region has 17 residues. With 4 bases removed from V and 5 bases from J, the gap between germline ends came to 22 bases. Germline CDR1 reads SGHTS; CDR2 reads YDEGEE. The CDR3 DNA reads as TGTGCCAGCAGCCTCTCCCGGGTACAGGGCAGTCATCAGCCCCAGCATTTT. It translates to CASSLSRVQGSHQPQHF.

The chain couples TRBV5-6 to TRBJ2-7; a possible D gene is TRBD1 (5 bases). Between the trimmed V and J ends, which lost 5 bases and 2 bases, there was a span of 11 bases. The CDR3 is made up of 13 amino acids. CDR1 is SGHDT and CDR2 is YYEEEE in the germline V gene. The CDR3 loop reads CASRGQGTYEQYF. The CDR3 nucleotides read TGTGCCAGCAGAGGGCAGGGTACCTACGAGCAGTACTTC.

The chain employs TRBV4-2 and TRBJ2-7, with 8 bases lining up with TRBD1. The germline V gene has CDR1 LGHNA and CDR2 YNFKEQ. V was clipped by 0 bases and J by 3 bases; unmatched bases: 4. The CDR3 runs 15 residues. Written as DNA, the CDR3 is TGTGCCAGCAGCCAAGAGGTAACAGGGGGCTACGAGCAGTACTTC. Protein: CASSQEVTGGYEQYF.

The J gene is TRBJ2-7, the V gene TRBV19; 8 nucleotides match TRBD1. The germline V gene encodes CDR1 LNHDA and CDR2 SQIVND (reference sequence). The CDR3 is 14 residues long. J lost 3 bases, V lost 5 bases, and 6 bases had no gene match. The CDR3 is CASSFRTGLYEQYF. The CDR3 region has the DNA TGTGCCAGTAGTTTCAGGACAGGGCTCTACGAGCAGTACTTC.

The CDR3 sequence: CASSLEHYYEQYF. In nucleotides, the CDR3 is TGTGCCAGCAGTTTAGAACACTACTACGAGCAGTACTTC. The chain joins TRBV12-3 or TRBV12-4 to TRBJ2-7; D remains unclear. Trimming cost V 1 base and J 3 bases, with 7 bases left between them. The CDR3 runs to 13 residues.

The chain carries TRBV7-2 and TRBJ2-5, with 10 bases that match TRBD2. Germline V lookup: CDR1 SGHTA, CDR2 FQGNSA. This CDR3 region has 15 residues. The J segment lost 4 bases and the V segment lost 3 bases, leaving 5 bases of the junction unmatched. The CDR3: CASSFPAGGGETQYF. The CDR3 coding sequence is TGTGCCAGCAGCTTCCCAGCGGGGGGGGGAGAGACCCAGTACTTC.

V is TRBV9 and J is TRBJ1-4; 7 bases fit TRBD1. CDR3 length equals 16 residues. CDR1 is SGDLS, CDR2 YYNGEE, per germline. Unmatched junction bases numbered 9, after V lost 3 bases and J lost 4 bases. CDR3 coding DNA: TGTGCCAGCAGCGGGGACCACAGGGGTGGTAATGAAAAACTGTTTTTT. Its protein is CASSGDHRGGNEKLFF. Using reference TRBV9 and TRBJ1-4 for the parts outside the CDR3, the full variable domain is DSGVTQTPKHLITATGQRVTLRCSPRSGDLSVYWYQQSLDQGLQFLIQYYNGEERAKGNILERFSAQQFPDLHSELNLSSLELGDSALYFCASSGDHRGGNEKLFFGSGTQLSVL.

The chain has TRBV2 and TRBJ2-5; D gene unclear. Trimming removed 7 bases from V and 1 base from J, with 4 bases in between. Germline CDR1 reads SNHLY; CDR2 reads FYNNEI. This CDR3 region has 11 residues. The CDR3 bases are TGTGCCAGCAACTTCCAAGAGACCCAGTACTTC. Encoded protein: CASNFQETQYF.

The sample holds a few counts of this clone. This chain uses TRBV7-9 with TRBJ1-6; D remains unclear. The germline V gene has CDR1 SEHNR and CDR2 FQNEAQ (reference sequence). The CDR3 totals 13 residues. V was trimmed by 3 bases and J by 10 bases, leaving 10 bases between them. The CDR3 bases are TGTGCCAGCAGCTTTGGGAGGTTCTCACCCCTCCACTTT. Translating gives CASSFGRFSPLHF.

The CDR3 DNA sequence: TGTGCCAGCAGAACCCGAGTCTCTGGGGCCAACGTCCTGACTTTC. This codes for CASRTRVSGANVLTF. The chain employs TRBV28 and TRBJ2-6; D gene unclear. CDR3 length: 15 residues. Trimming stripped 6 bases from V and 0 bases from J, with 9 bases between. Germline V gives CDR1 MDHEN, CDR2 SYDVKM.

In DNA, the CDR3 is TGTGCCAGCAGTCCCCTAACCCGGGAAGAGACCCAGTACTTC. This translates into CASSPLTREETQYF. The chain joins TRBV27 to TRBJ2-5; D remains ambiguous. Germline V gene sequence: CDR1 MNHEY, CDR2 SMNVEV (reference sequence). The CDR3 totals 14 residues. V was cut by 5 bases and J by 3 bases, with 13 bases left in between.

The chain combines TRBV3-1 (or the pseudogene TRBV3-2) with TRBJ1-2; TRBD1 is a possible D gene (6 bases). The germline V gene encodes CDR1 LGHDT and CDR2 YNNKEL (reference sequence). This CDR3 has 13 residues. V was trimmed by 5 bases and J by 6 bases, leaving 13 bases between them. CDR3 in amino acids: CASSLKRTDGYTF. CDR3 nucleotides: TGTGCCAGCAGCTTAAAGCGGACAGATGGCTACACCTTC.

This clone was detected only once. V is TRBV6-2 or TRBV6-3 and J is TRBJ2-1, with a weak D call TRBD1 (5 bases). Germline loops: CDR1 MNHEY, CDR2 SVGEGT. The CDR3 runs 18 residues. V was clipped by 5 bases and J by 5 bases, with 25 bases between them. The CDR3 here is CASSKSQTGLPANNEQFF. DNA for the CDR3: TGTGCCAGCAGTAAATCCCAAACAGGTTTGCCTGCCAACAATGAGCAGTTCTTC.

In DNA form, the CDR3 reads TGCAGCGTTGAAGGGCTCTATGGCTACACCTTC. Protein product: CSVEGLYGYTF. V and J are TRBV29-1 and TRBJ1-2; D remains ambiguous. Germline lookup yields CDR1 SQVTM and CDR2 ANQGSEA. This CDR3 has 11 residues. The V and J ends lost 1 base and 4 bases respectively, with 4 bases between them.

The J gene is TRBJ1-1, the V gene TRBV6-5; 12 nucleotides align to TRBD1. V shed 8 bases, J shed 6 bases, and the junction held 7 bases outside the gene matches. The CDR3 runs to 14 residues. Germline CDR1 is MNHEY and CDR2 is SVGAGI. CDR3 protein: CASRDRGRGPEAFF. The DNA of the CDR3 is TGTGCCAGCCGGGACAGGGGGCGCGGTCCTGAAGCTTTCTTT.

This clone was recorded only once. V usage is TRBV15 and J usage is TRBJ2-2; unclear D gene. Germline CDR1 reads LNHNV; CDR2 reads YYDKDF (reference sequence). CDR3 length equals 14 residues. Trimming left V 11 bases short and J 3 bases short, with 16 bases between. This CDR3 reads CAASGWPYTGELFF. DNA of the CDR3: TGTGCCGCCTCAGGATGGCCCTACACCGGGGAGCTGTTTTTT.

This chain joins TRBV28 and TRBJ2-7; weak D call: TRBD1 (5 bases). Trimming stripped 7 bases from V and 0 bases from J, with 16 bases between. Germline V gene lookup returns CDR1 MDHEN and CDR2 SYDVKM. The CDR3 has 15 residues. CDR3 nucleotides: TGTGCCAGCACCCTTCTAAGGGGTAGCTCCTACGAGCAGTACTTC. Its protein is CASTLLRGSSYEQYF.

This chain connects TRBV11-3 to TRBJ2-3; 7 bases map to TRBD1. Germline CDR1 SGHNT, CDR2 YENEEA. CDR3 length: 15 amino acids. V shed 1 base, J shed 5 bases, and the junction held 6 bases outside the gene matches. CDR3 nucleotides: TGTGCCAGCAGCTTAGCAGGACAGGTAGAAGATACGCAGTATTTT. It codes for CASSLAGQVEDTQYF.

The chain uses TRBV28 and TRBJ1-5, with D possibly matching TRBD1 (6 bases). Trimming pared 5 bases from V and 9 bases from J, leaving 20 bases between. The CDR3 spans 15 residues. Germline-derived CDR1 and CDR2 are MDHEN and SYDVKM. DNA of the CDR3: TGTGCCAGCAGTACTGGACAGATGAGCCAAGGGCCCCAGCATTTT. Protein product: CASSTGQMSQGPQHF.

This chain joins TRBV19 and TRBJ2-2, with a possible D match to TRBD1 (6 bases). The germline gives CDR1 LNHDA, CDR2 SQIVND (reference sequence). V was clipped by 6 bases and J by 2 bases, with 16 bases between them. This CDR3 is 16 amino acids long. CDR3 bases: TGTGCCAGTAGGGGTAGACAGGACTTTAACACCGGGGAGCTGTTTTTT. Protein product: CASRGRQDFNTGELFF.